A selection of T cell receptor beta chains follows, all from one sample in a study of shared clonotypes between healthy human individuals. Clones were sequenced by immunoSEQ multiplex PCR, and TCRdb holds only the in-frame ones, with some missing. The table shows about 680,000 clones, with roughly nine tenths occurring only once. The sequencing sample was made of naive CD8+ T cells sorted from blood. Receptors were obtained from a man in his thirties or forties in good health. CDR3s include the opening cysteine and the closing phenylalanine or tryptophan. The order of the fields is clone size, V gene, D gene, J gene, CDR3 protein, CDR3 DNA. D genes are given only for firm matches. For some rows the clone size is stated as once, few or many, or as a class when expanded; others skip it.

abundance: .; v_gene: TRBV20-1; d_gene: .; j_gene: TRBJ1-2; CDR3aa: CSARGGDGYTF; CDR3nt: TGCAGTGCTAGGGGCGGTGATGGCTACACCTTC
abundance: few; v_gene: TRBV2; d_gene: .; j_gene: TRBJ1-1; CDR3aa: CASGLVLRAEAFF; CDR3nt: TGTGCCAGCGGCCTAGTATTGCGCGCTGAAGCTTTCTTT
abundance: .; v_gene: TRBV6-5; d_gene: .; j_gene: TRBJ1-1; CDR3aa: CASSQGRYTEAFF; CDR3nt: TGTGCCAGCAGTCAGGGACGGTACACTGAAGCTTTCTTT
abundance: .; v_gene: TRBV27; d_gene: .; j_gene: TRBJ2-1; CDR3aa: CASRSGLSSYNEQFF; CDR3nt: TGTGCCAGCAGGTCGGGCTTAAGCTCCTACAATGAGCAGTTCTTC
abundance: .; v_gene: TRBV28; d_gene: .; j_gene: TRBJ2-7; CDR3aa: CASSLTTSSATYEQYF; CDR3nt: TGTGCCAGCAGTTTAACCACGTCTAGCGCTACCTACGAGCAGTACTTC
abundance: .; v_gene: TRBV6-5; d_gene: TRBD1; j_gene: TRBJ1-1; CDR3aa: CASYTGGPNTEAFF; CDR3nt: TGTGCCAGCTATACAGGGGGCCCGAACACTGAAGCTTTCTTT
abundance: once; v_gene: TRBV5-1; d_gene: .; j_gene: TRBJ2-2; CDR3aa: CASMPGHTGELFF; CDR3nt: TGCGCCAGCATGCCGGGGCACACCGGGGAGCTGTTTTTT
abundance: .; v_gene: TRBV6-1; d_gene: .; j_gene: TRBJ2-7; CDR3aa: CASTGLVRTHEQYF; CDR3nt: TGTGCCAGCACTGGTCTGGTAAGGACTCACGAGCAGTACTTC
abundance: .; v_gene: TRBV19; d_gene: .; j_gene: TRBJ2-1; CDR3aa: CASSIRPESSYNEQFF; CDR3nt: TGTGCCAGTAGTATTAGACCCGAGAGCTCCTACAATGAGCAGTTCTTC
abundance: .; v_gene: TRBV9; d_gene: .; j_gene: TRBJ1-2; CDR3aa: CASSALGRYTF; CDR3nt: TGTGCCAGCAGCGCCCTCGGACGCTACACCTTC
abundance: .; v_gene: TRBV7-9; d_gene: TRBD2; j_gene: TRBJ2-7; CDR3aa: CASSRAGGWQYF; CDR3nt: TGTGCCAGCAGCCGAGCGGGAGGGTGGCAGTACTTC
abundance: .; v_gene: TRBV29-1; d_gene: TRBD2; j_gene: TRBJ2-1; CDR3aa: CSAAGTRGNEQFF; CDR3nt: TGCAGCGCCGCCGGGACTAGGGGCAATGAGCAGTTCTTC
abundance: .; v_gene: TRBV28; d_gene: .; j_gene: TRBJ2-3; CDR3aa: CASSLQSSSTDTQYF; CDR3nt: TGTGCCAGCAGTTTACAATCCTCGAGTACAGATACGCAGTATTTT
abundance: .; v_gene: TRBV10-3; d_gene: .; j_gene: TRBJ1-2; CDR3aa: CAISDGMWGVDGYTF; CDR3nt: TGTGCCATCAGTGACGGTATGTGGGGCGTAGATGGCTACACCTTC
abundance: .; v_gene: TRBV4-1; d_gene: TRBD2; j_gene: TRBJ2-1; CDR3aa: CASRLAGDYEQFF; CDR3nt: TGCGCCAGCAGACTAGCGGGAGACTATGAGCAGTTCTTC
abundance: .; v_gene: TRBV6-6; d_gene: .; j_gene: TRBJ1-3; CDR3aa: CASSLRAGRDTIYF; CDR3nt: TGTGCCAGCAGTTTAAGGGCAGGGCGGGACACCATATATTTT
abundance: .; v_gene: TRBV9; d_gene: TRBD2; j_gene: TRBJ2-5; CDR3aa: CASSVDGRERETQYF; CDR3nt: TGTGCCAGCAGCGTAGACGGGCGGGAGCGGGAGACCCAGTACTTC
abundance: .; v_gene: TRBV15; d_gene: .; j_gene: TRBJ2-7; CDR3aa: CATSRWTSVYEQYF; CDR3nt: TGTGCCACCAGCAGATGGACGTCGGTCTACGAGCAGTACTTC
abundance: .; v_gene: TRBV5-8; d_gene: .; j_gene: TRBJ2-7; CDR3aa: CASSAAYEQYF; CDR3nt: TGTGCCAGCAGCGCGGCCTACGAGCAGTACTTC
abundance: .; v_gene: TRBV6-6; d_gene: .; j_gene: TRBJ2-5; CDR3aa: CASSYSRDQETQYF; CDR3nt: TGTGCCAGCAGTTACTCCCGGGACCAAGAGACCCAGTACTTC
abundance: once; v_gene: TRBV6-5; d_gene: .; j_gene: TRBJ1-5; CDR3aa: CASRRDHSQPQHF; CDR3nt: TGTGCCAGCAGGCGGGATCACAGCCAGCCCCAGCATTTT
abundance: .; v_gene: TRBV11-2; d_gene: .; j_gene: TRBJ2-3; CDR3aa: CASSLEFGGSTDTQYF; CDR3nt: TGTGCCAGCAGCTTAGAATTTGGCGGGTCCACAGATACGCAGTATTTT
abundance: .; v_gene: TRBV28; d_gene: .; j_gene: TRBJ2-3; CDR3aa: CARSITRDRKSTDTQYF; CDR3nt: TGTGCCAGGAGTATTACCCGGGACCGAAAAAGCACAGATACGCAGTATTTT
abundance: .; v_gene: TRBV27; d_gene: .; j_gene: TRBJ1-5; CDR3aa: CASSPRPLGQPQHF; CDR3nt: TGTGCCAGCAGTCCACGTCCACTCGGGCAGCCCCAGCATTTT
abundance: .; v_gene: TRBV2; d_gene: TRBD1; j_gene: TRBJ2-1; CDR3aa: CASSVIGGGQEDRVNEQFF; CDR3nt: TGTGCCAGCAGTGTAATCGGCGGTGGACAAGAGGACAGGGTAAATGAGCAGTTCTTC
abundance: once; v_gene: TRBV7-9; d_gene: .; j_gene: TRBJ1-2; CDR3aa: CASSLGESPNYGYTF; CDR3nt: TGTGCCAGCAGCTTAGGGGAGTCCCCTAACTATGGCTACACCTTC
abundance: .; v_gene: TRBV15; d_gene: .; j_gene: TRBJ2-7; CDR3aa: CATSERMPPYEQYF; CDR3nt: TGTGCCACCAGCGAGCGGATGCCTCCCTACGAGCAGTACTTC
abundance: .; v_gene: TRBV11-3; d_gene: .; j_gene: TRBJ2-1; CDR3aa: CASSSRAGRDLNEQFF; CDR3nt: TGTGCCAGCAGCTCCCGTGCGGGCCGGGATCTGAATGAGCAGTTCTTC
abundance: .; v_gene: TRBV7-9; d_gene: .; j_gene: TRBJ2-7; CDR3aa: CASSASLGADNSYEQYF; CDR3nt: TGTGCCAGCAGCGCCTCTCTTGGGGCCGATAACTCCTACGAGCAGTACTTC
abundance: .; v_gene: TRBV4-1; d_gene: TRBD2; j_gene: TRBJ2-5; CDR3aa: CASSQDWEGNQETQYF; CDR3nt: TGCGCCAGCAGCCAAGATTGGGAGGGTAACCAAGAGACCCAGTACTTC
abundance: once; v_gene: TRBV27; d_gene: TRBD1; j_gene: TRBJ2-7; CDR3aa: CASSVPGQGAKGQYF; CDR3nt: TGTGCCAGCAGTGTACCGGGACAGGGAGCCAAGGGGCAGTACTTC
abundance: .; v_gene: TRBV27; d_gene: .; j_gene: TRBJ2-5; CDR3aa: CASRMTSGKETQYF; CDR3nt: TGTGCCAGCAGAATGACATCGGGAAAAGAGACCCAGTACTTC
abundance: .; v_gene: TRBV7-8; d_gene: TRBD1; j_gene: TRBJ2-7; CDR3aa: CASSFLQGAEEQYF; CDR3nt: TGTGCCAGCAGCTTCCTTCAGGGGGCGGAGGAGCAGTACTTC
abundance: once; v_gene: TRBV11-2; d_gene: TRBD2; j_gene: TRBJ2-7; CDR3aa: CASSLVGLEYEQYF; CDR3nt: TGTGCCAGCAGCTTAGTAGGACTAGAATACGAGCAGTACTTC
abundance: once; v_gene: TRBV14; d_gene: .; j_gene: TRBJ2-7; CDR3aa: CASSHLGGFHRGAYEQYF; CDR3nt: TGTGCCAGCAGCCATCTAGGAGGCTTTCATAGGGGGGCCTACGAGCAGTACTTC
abundance: .; v_gene: TRBV5-4; d_gene: .; j_gene: TRBJ2-1; CDR3aa: CASSPSNYEQFF; CDR3nt: TGTGCCAGCAGCCCCTCCAATTATGAGCAGTTCTTC
abundance: once; v_gene: TRBV14; d_gene: TRBD2; j_gene: TRBJ2-7; CDR3aa: CASSPLGAGVLYEQYF; CDR3nt: TGTGCCAGCAGCCCCCTCGGGGCGGGAGTACTCTACGAGCAGTACTTC
abundance: .; v_gene: TRBV6-1; d_gene: .; j_gene: TRBJ1-5; CDR3aa: CASSEGGLQDSGNQPQHF; CDR3nt: TGTGCCAGCAGTGAAGGGGGTCTTCAGGACAGCGGCAATCAGCCCCAGCATTTT
abundance: .; v_gene: TRBV6-6; d_gene: TRBD2; j_gene: TRBJ2-1; CDR3aa: CASSPTSGSRGEQFF; CDR3nt: TGTGCCAGCAGCCCAACTAGCGGGAGTCGGGGTGAGCAGTTCTTC
abundance: once; v_gene: TRBV30; d_gene: .; j_gene: TRBJ2-7; CDR3aa: CAWSGGVLNEQYF; CDR3nt: TGTGCCTGGAGTGGGGGGGTTTTGAACGAGCAGTACTTC